The clone carrying this T cell receptor (beta chain) showed up many times. The data stem from a study of regulatory T cells in long-lasting Graves disease. Overall study context: Graves' patients (newly diagnosed) had been on antithyroid drugs under 3 months.

Specified time point: newly diagnosed GD, antithyroid drugs for less than 3 months. PBMC RNA was the source of the TCR library. Relying on iRepertoire HTBI primers and Arm-PCR of CDR3 regions, the team built TCR beta libraries. In TCRdb, the multiplex PCR reads were re-called with MiXCR into one record per CDR3 protein. The sample lists around 250,000 distinct CDR3 sequences, more than 15% occurring once. These data were also reused for a study on T cells in Graves' hyperthyroidism and ophthalmopathy.

The sequencing here drew on peripheral blood mononuclear cells (PBMCs), taken at new diagnosis, from a patient treated with antithyroid drugs. The TCR was taken from a woman younger than 45 with Graves disease.

The CDR3 nucleotides are TGCAGTGCTGACTACGGACTAGCGGGGGGCACAGATACGCAGTATTTT. Translated, it gives CSADYGLAGGTDTQYF. This chain links TRBV20-1 with TRBJ2-3; 13 nucleotides line up with TRBD2. Trimming removed 5 bases from V and 1 base from J; junction bases left unmatched: 6. Germline values: CDR1 DFQATT, CDR2 SNEGSKA (reference sequence). This CDR3 has 16 residues.